The 28 T cell receptor beta chains given below trace back to one sample, sequenced in a study of T-cell reconstitution after alpha-beta-depleted transplantation in children. The library targeted TCRbeta and was prepared with unique molecular identifiers. TCRdb recomputed calls from the PCR reads with MiXCR, one row per CDR3 protein. Seen here are about 200,000 distinct CDR3 sequences, about 6% observed once, and the top ten hold roughly 4.7%. Sequencing was performed on PBMCs, taken before TCRalphabeta/CD19-depleted stem cell transplant. The receptors were gathered from a girl in the first two years of life with combined immunodeficiency, due to receive a stem cell transplant.

This clonotype was detected many times. In DNA form, the CDR3 reads TGTGCCAGCAGTGGGGGACTTTACAATGAGCAGTTCTTC. Protein product: CASSGGLYNEQFF. The chain has TRBV6-1 and TRBJ2-1; D perhaps matches TRBD2 (6 bases). V dropped 4 bases and J dropped 4 bases, with 8 bases sitting between them. The CDR3 covers 13 residues. CDR1 is MNHNS and CDR2 is SASEGT in the germline V gene.

This clonotype was seen many times. The gene calls are TRBV20-1 and TRBJ2-3, with D perhaps TRBD1 (6 bases). CDR1 is DFQATT, CDR2 SNEGSKA, per germline (reference sequence). This CDR3 has 14 residues. The germline V and J ends were trimmed by 1 base and 4 bases, with 12 bases remaining between them. CDR3 nucleotide sequence: TGCAGTGCTAGAGTCCGTGGGGGCCCAGATACGCAGTATTTT. Encoded protein: CSARVRGGPDTQYF.

In its sample, this clonotype was seen many times. J is TRBJ2-1 and V is TRBV12-3 or TRBV12-4, with 11 bases aligning to TRBD2. CDR3 length equals 15 residues. The V gene end was trimmed by 4 bases and the J gene end by 5 bases; junction bases not matched to a gene: 4. The CDR3 spells CASSSRLAGNNEQFF. CDR3 in DNA: TGTGCCAGCAGTTCCCGACTAGCGGGGAACAATGAGCAGTTCTTC.

Many counts were recorded for this clonotype. V is TRBV7-9 and J is TRBJ2-3, with D tentatively TRBD1 or TRBD2 (6 bases each). The CDR3 consists of 15 residues. Trimming removed 3 bases at V and 2 bases at J, with 12 bases between. In germline, CDR1 is SEHNR, CDR2 FQNEAQ (reference sequence). The CDR3 DNA reads as TGTGCCAGCAGCTTCGGGGGACACGACACAGATACGCAGTATTTT. Translated: CASSFGGHDTDTQYF.

The rearrangement uses TRBV11-2 and TRBJ2-2; tentative D call: TRBD2 (6 bases). Trimming shortened V by 2 bases and J by 7 bases, and 8 bases separated the two germline ends. The CDR3 length is 13 residues. CDR1 is SGHAT, CDR2 FQNNGV, per germline. Here the CDR3 DNA reads TGTGCCAGCAGCTTAATAGCGGTCGGGGAGCTGTTTTTT. As protein: CASSLIAVGELFF.

This clonotype was recorded at least ten times. The rearrangement links TRBV7-9 to TRBJ2-7; D possibly corresponds to TRBD2 (5 bases). Germline CDR1 and CDR2: SEHNR and FQNEAQ (reference sequence). Between the trimmed V and J ends, which lost 6 bases and 1 base, there was a span of 13 bases. There are 14 residues in the CDR3. This CDR3 is CASRLGDGSYEQYF. DNA of the CDR3: TGTGCCAGCAGGCTGGGAGATGGGTCCTACGAGCAGTACTTC.

This clonotype was detected ten times or more. V and J are TRBV12-3 or TRBV12-4 and TRBJ2-7; TRBD1 matches at 10 bases. V gave up 6 bases and J gave up 6 bases; unmatched junction bases: 14. CDR3 length: 16 amino acids. The CDR3 protein is CASSRPRQGASLEQYF. CDR3 DNA sequence: TGTGCCAGCAGCCGTCCCAGACAGGGGGCCTCCCTCGAGCAGTACTTC.

This clonotype was counted many times. This chain connects TRBV5-5 to TRBJ2-7, with D perhaps matching TRBD2 (6 bases). The V gene's germline CDR1 is SGHKS and CDR2 YYEKEE (reference sequence). This CDR3 is built from 14 residues. V was shortened by 2 bases and J by 0 bases, with 9 bases between the two germline ends. This CDR3 reads CASSFYGGSYEQYF. The CDR3, as DNA: TGTGCCAGCAGCTTTTACGGGGGCTCCTACGAGCAGTACTTC.

This clonotype was seen repeatedly, ten times or more. The chain recombines TRBV20-1 with TRBJ2-7, with D maybe TRBD1 (5 bases). The CDR3 runs 13 residues. Germline lookup yields CDR1 DFQATT and CDR2 SNEGSKA (reference sequence). V lost 6 bases and J 0 bases, leaving 12 bases between the germline ends. The CDR3 bases are TGCAGTGCGAACAGGTCAAGCTCCTACGAGCAGTACTTC. Amino acid sequence: CSANRSSSYEQYF.

This clonotype was counted many times. This chain uses TRBV28 with TRBJ2-5, with D tentatively TRBD1 (5 bases). V lost 1 base and J lost 3, with 12 bases in between. The CDR3 totals 15 residues. CDR1 and CDR2 (germline): MDHEN, SYDVKM. The CDR3 region is CASSLFGRVEETQYF. In DNA form, the CDR3 reads TGTGCCAGCAGTTTATTCGGCAGGGTCGAAGAGACCCAGTACTTC.

This clonotype appeared a few times. The chain is built from TRBV15 and TRBJ1-2, with a tentative D call TRBD1 (5 bases). V was shortened by 0 bases and J by 2 bases, with 10 bases between the two germline ends. CDR1 and CDR2 from the germline V gene are LNHNV and YYDKDF (reference sequence). This CDR3 spans 15 amino acids. The CDR3 sequence is CATSRDREGNYGYTF. DNA of the CDR3: TGTGCCACCAGCAGAGATCGGGAGGGGAACTATGGCTACACCTTC.

At least ten counts were recorded for this clonotype. CDR3: CASSWDSRSSYEQYF. CDR3 nucleotide sequence: TGTGCCAGCAGCTGGGACTCCAGGAGCTCCTACGAGCAGTACTTC. The J gene is TRBJ2-7, the V gene TRBV12-3 or TRBV12-4, with a weak D call TRBD2 (6 bases). CDR3 length equals 15 residues. Trimming cost V 6 bases and J 0 bases, with 15 bases left between them.

This clonotype has a count of ten or more. This chain joins TRBV27 and TRBJ2-1; 14 bases map to TRBD2. The CDR3 spans 15 residues. With V trimmed by 5 bases and J by 10 bases, 7 bases remained unmatched. Germline V lookup: CDR1 MNHEY, CDR2 SMNVEV (reference sequence). The CDR3 protein is CASSPGTSGRREQFF. CDR3 bases: TGTGCCAGCAGTCCCGGGACTAGCGGGAGACGGGAGCAGTTCTTC.

This clonotype has more than one count but fewer than ten. This chain connects TRBV2 to TRBJ2-7; D unresolved. The CDR3 has 15 residues. V was clipped by 3 bases and J by 0 bases, with 12 bases between them. Per germline, CDR1 SNHLY and CDR2 FYNNEI. This CDR3 reads CASSDRALSSYEQYF. CDR3 nucleotides: TGTGCCAGCAGTGATAGGGCGTTGAGCTCCTACGAGCAGTACTTC.

In its sample, this clonotype was seen many times. V is TRBV10-3 and J is TRBJ2-1; possible D gene TRBD2, 5 bases. Trimming took 4 bases from V and 8 from J, leaving 12 bases between them. In germline, CDR1 is ENHRY, CDR2 SYGVKD. This CDR3 region has 13 residues. The CDR3 region has the DNA TGTGCCATCAGTGCCCAGGACTGGGATGAGCAGTTCTTC. It yields the protein CAISAQDWDEQFF.

This clonotype was picked up many times. This chain links TRBV7-6 with TRBJ1-3; 8 bases align to TRBD1. The CDR3 has 16 residues. J was trimmed by 0 bases and V by 4 bases; bases with no gene match: 5. Looked up from germline, CDR1 is SGHVS and CDR2 is FNYEAQ. CDR3 amino acids: CASSYRDRSSGNTIYF. CDR3 nucleotide sequence: TGTGCCAGCAGCTACCGGGACAGGAGCTCTGGAAACACCATATATTTT.

This clonotype was seen at least ten times. This chain connects TRBV29-1 to TRBJ2-3; 11 positions agree with TRBD2. The CDR3 runs 14 residues. Germline V gene data show CDR1 as SQVTM and CDR2 as ANQGSEA. Germline trimming cut 4 bases from V and 6 bases from J; bases unmatched to any gene: 6. CDR3 protein: CSVGVLAGGDTQYF. The DNA of the CDR3 is TGCAGCGTTGGGGTGCTAGCGGGGGGCGATACGCAGTATTTT.

The J gene is TRBJ2-1, the V gene TRBV4-3; maybe TRBD1 (6 bases). The CDR3 runs to 15 residues. V was cut by 4 bases and J by 6 bases, with 16 bases left in between. The V gene's germline CDR1 is LGHNA and CDR2 YSLEER. The CDR3 region is CASSLIVQGGNEQFF. The CDR3 region has the DNA TGCGCCAGCAGCCTGATAGTACAGGGTGGCAATGAGCAGTTCTTC.

This clonotype came up many times. The rearrangement joins TRBV18 to TRBJ2-7; D is unresolved. This CDR3 is 14 amino acids long. The germline V gene encodes CDR1 KGHSH and CDR2 LQKENI. V gave up 3 bases and J gave up 2 bases, with 11 bases separating them. Written as DNA, the CDR3 is TGTGCCAGCTCACCGCCTACGCGCCCCTACGAGCAGTACTTC. Translated, it gives CASSPPTRPYEQYF.

This clonotype appeared many times. The CDR3 sequence is CSARDPLNEKLFF. CDR3 nucleotides: TGCAGTGCTAGGGACCCCCTAAATGAAAAACTGTTTTTT. The chain recombines TRBV20-1 with TRBJ1-4, with D hard to call. V lost 3 bases to trimming and J lost 5 bases, with 10 bases between them. The CDR3 length is 13 residues. Germline V lookup: CDR1 DFQATT, CDR2 SNEGSKA (reference sequence).

Ten or more counts support this clonotype. The V gene is TRBV3-1, the J gene TRBJ1-2, with D tentatively TRBD1 (6 bases). Germline V gene data show CDR1 as LGHDT and CDR2 as YNNKEL (reference sequence). V shed 6 bases and J shed 4 bases, with 24 bases lying between them. There are 17 residues in the CDR3. CDR3 bases: TGTGCCAGCAGACCCATGTTTCAGGGGAAAGCCACCTATGGCTACACCTTC. Translated, it gives CASRPMFQGKATYGYTF. Variable domain in full (rest from reference TRBV3-1 and TRBJ1-2): DTAVSQTPKYLVTQMGNDKSIKCEQNLGHDTMYWYKQDSKKFLKIMFSYNNKELIINETVPNRFSPKSPDKAHLNLHINSLELGDSAVYFCASRPMFQGKATYGYTFGSGTRLTVV.

The gene calls are TRBV20-1 and TRBJ2-7; the match to TRBD2 covers 9 bases. The CDR3 totals 14 residues. V was clipped by 7 bases and J by 2 bases; unmatched bases: 9. The V gene's germline CDR1 is DFQATT and CDR2 SNEGSKA (reference sequence). The CDR3 sequence: CSGVGAGGTYEQYF. Here the CDR3 DNA reads TGCAGTGGGGTAGGGGCGGGAGGGACCTACGAGCAGTACTTC.

This clonotype showed up just a few times. The chain couples TRBV9 to TRBJ1-2; TRBD1 matches at 8 bases. The ends lost 0 bases at V and 6 bases at J; junction bases unmatched: 13. This CDR3 has 17 amino acids. Germline V lookup: CDR1 SGDLS, CDR2 YYNGEE. Written as DNA, the CDR3 is TGTGCCAGCAGCGTAGGACAGGGGATATTTAACCCTGATGGCTACACCTTC. Protein sequence: CASSVGQGIFNPDGYTF.

This clonotype occurred a few times. V gene TRBV21-1 combines with J gene TRBJ1-5; the table's D gene call, TRBD1, was not cross checked with the DNA. TRBV21-1 has pseudogene status. The CDR3 is 15 residues long. CDR3 nucleotide sequence: TGTGCCAGCAGGACAGGGAATTCTCTTAATCAGCCCCAGCATTTT. Translating gives CASRTGNSLNQPQHF.

This chain uses TRBV20-1 with TRBJ2-7; tentatively, D is TRBD2 (6 bases). The CDR3 runs 16 residues. The V and J ends lost 1 base and 6 bases respectively, with 22 bases between them. The germline gives CDR1 DFQATT, CDR2 SNEGSKA (reference sequence). Here the CDR3 DNA reads TGCAGTGCTAGAGGTGGTCCTGGGGGGTTTTCGGGCGAGCAGTACTTC. This encodes CSARGGPGGFSGEQYF.

This clonotype has a count of ten or more. The V and J genes are TRBV4-1 and TRBJ2-2, with D perhaps assigned TRBD1 or TRBD2 (6 bases each). Germline V gene data show CDR1 as MGHRA and CDR2 as YSYEKL. V was cut by 4 bases and J by 5 bases, with 14 bases left in between. This CDR3 contains 15 residues. CDR3 nucleotide sequence: TGCGCCAGCAGCCTTAGCGGAGGGGGGACCGGGGAGCTGTTTTTT. Its translation: CASSLSGGGTGELFF.

This clonotype has ten or more counts. V is TRBV4-3 and J is TRBJ2-3; D not resolved. Germline V gene lookup returns CDR1 LGHNA and CDR2 YSLEER. V lost 3 bases, J lost 1 base, and 20 bases lay in between. The CDR3 contains 18 residues. The CDR3 is CASSHFSSRVGRTDTQYF. Written as DNA, the CDR3 is TGCGCCAGCAGCCATTTTAGTAGCCGAGTGGGCCGCACAGATACGCAGTATTTT.

In regard to this clonotype: An end of the junction differs from the germline gene, which may be a read error. The chain joins TRBV4-2 to TRBJ2-6; D perhaps matches TRBD1 (5 bases). CDR3 length: 17 residues. Germline lookup yields CDR1 LGHNA and CDR2 YNFKEQ. The CDR3 protein is CVSSQDRFRAGANVLTF. The DNA of the CDR3 is TGTGTCAGCAGCCAAGATCGTTTCAGGGCTGGGGCCAACGTCCTGACTTTC.